This record covers a single TCR beta chain. TCRdb re-called the 5' RACE reads; one entry per CDR3 protein, DNA not given. Recorded for this sample: about 260,000 distinct CDR3 sequences. Germline values: CDR1 SGDLS, CDR2 YYNGEE. CDR3 length: 15 residues. The record originates from a study of T cells expressing NK-cell markers. Study in general: In sorted CD3+CD56+NKG2C+, CD3+CD56+NKG2C- and CD3+CD56-NKG2C+ T cells, TCR beta repertoires were obtained.

The sample comprised blood T cells: a sorted CD56 or NKG2C T cell subset, CD4+ or CD8+ T cells, or bulk PBMC T cells (not recorded which). This TCR was recovered from a woman between 18 and 70 years old in good health. The gene calls are TRBV9 and TRBJ2-1. The CDR3 sequence: CASSVDYSSYNEQFF. Drawing the rest from reference TRBV9 and TRBJ2-1, the complete variable domain is DSGVTQTPKHLITATGQRVTLRCSPRSGDLSVYWYQQSLDQGLQFLIQYYNGEERAKGNILERFSAQQFPDLHSELNLSSLELGDSALYFCASSVDYSSYNEQFFGPGTRLTVL.